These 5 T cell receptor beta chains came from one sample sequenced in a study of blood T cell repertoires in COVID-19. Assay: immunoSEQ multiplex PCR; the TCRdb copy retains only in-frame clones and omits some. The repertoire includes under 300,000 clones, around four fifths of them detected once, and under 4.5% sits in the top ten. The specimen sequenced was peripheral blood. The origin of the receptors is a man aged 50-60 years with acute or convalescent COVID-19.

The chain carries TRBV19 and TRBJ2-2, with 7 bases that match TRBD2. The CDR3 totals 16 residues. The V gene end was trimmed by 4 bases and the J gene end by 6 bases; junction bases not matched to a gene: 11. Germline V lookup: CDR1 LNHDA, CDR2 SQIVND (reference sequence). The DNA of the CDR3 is TGTGCCAGTAGTAGAAGCTCCGGGACTAAATCCGGGGAGCTGTTTTTT. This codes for CASSRSSGTKSGELFF.

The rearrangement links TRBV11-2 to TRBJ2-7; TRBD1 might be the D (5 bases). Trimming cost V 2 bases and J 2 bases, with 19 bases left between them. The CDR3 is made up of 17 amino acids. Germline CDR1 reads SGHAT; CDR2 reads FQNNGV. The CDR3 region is CASSLSPPQGGPYEQYF. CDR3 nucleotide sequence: TGTGCCAGCAGCTTATCCCCCCCCCAGGGTGGGCCCTACGAGCAGTACTTC.

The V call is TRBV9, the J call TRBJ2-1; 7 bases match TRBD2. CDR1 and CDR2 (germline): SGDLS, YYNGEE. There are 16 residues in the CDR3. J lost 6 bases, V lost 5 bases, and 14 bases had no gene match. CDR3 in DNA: TGTGCCAGCAGTCGACCCCTGGCGGGAGAATCCAATGAGCAGTTCTTC. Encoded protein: CASSRPLAGESNEQFF.

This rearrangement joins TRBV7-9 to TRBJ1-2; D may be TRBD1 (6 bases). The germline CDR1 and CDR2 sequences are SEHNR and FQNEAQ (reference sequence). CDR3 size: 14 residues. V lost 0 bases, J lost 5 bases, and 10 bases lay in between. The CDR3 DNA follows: TGTGCCAGCAGCTTAGCGCCCAGGGGATATGGCTACACCTTC. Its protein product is CASSLAPRGYGYTF.

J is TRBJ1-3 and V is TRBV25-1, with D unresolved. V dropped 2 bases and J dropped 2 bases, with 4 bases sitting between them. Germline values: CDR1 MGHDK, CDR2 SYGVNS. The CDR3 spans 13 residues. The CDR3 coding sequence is TGTGCCAGCAGTGAAGTAGCTGGAAACACCATATATTTT. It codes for CASSEVAGNTIYF.